The T cell receptor (beta chain) under discussion was sequenced for a study of cytomegalovirus exposure and HLA in healthy donors. The length of the CDR3 is 16 residues. The germline gives CDR1 GTSNPN, CDR2 SVGIG (reference sequence). The J segment lost 0 bases and the V segment lost 8 bases, leaving 11 bases of the junction unmatched. The PCR made use of 60 Vbeta and 13 Jbeta primers. Here immunoSEQ multiplex PCR was the method, and the copy in TCRdb shows in-frame clones only, minus some. Of fewer than 200,000 clones listed, approximately 81% are singletons. Material: PBMCs. J is TRBJ2-3 and V is TRBV30, with 10 bases fitting TRBD2. The receptor was derived from a male donor in good health and CMV-seronegative. In DNA, the CDR3 is TGTGCCCTGGGAGATGCTAGCGGGAGAAGCACAGATACGCAGTATTTT. Protein sequence: CALGDASGRSTDTQYF.